This is a list of T cell receptor beta chains from one sample in a study of blood T cell repertoires in COVID-19. Measured with immunoSEQ multiplex PCR; TCRdb has only the in-frame clones, and not every one. Here the sample spans some 180,000 clones, roughly nine tenths being singletons. Sequencing was performed on PBMCs or T cells enriched from blood (not recorded which). The receptors stem from a woman in her thirties or forties in a cohort exposed to, infected with or recovered from COVID-19 (not recorded which). Both conserved end residues are part of each CDR3. D genes are given only for firm matches. The size of a clone is reported for some rows only, either as once, few or many, or as a class for expanded clones.

d_gene: TRBD2
v_gene: TRBV6-5
j_gene: TRBJ2-3
abundance: NA
CDR3aa: CASSYSTSGSVDTQYF
CDR3nt: TGTGCCAGCAGTTACTCGACTAGCGGGAGCGTAGATACGCAGTATTTT

d_gene: TRBD2
v_gene: TRBV10-3
j_gene: TRBJ2-2
abundance: many
CDR3aa: CATREGVTGELFF
CDR3nt: TGTGCCACCCGGGAGGGTGTCACCGGGGAGCTGTTTTTT

d_gene: NA
v_gene: TRBV6-9
j_gene: TRBJ1-2
abundance: NA
CDR3aa: CASPGQLNYGYTF
CDR3nt: TGTGCCAGCCCGGGACAACTAAACTATGGCTACACCTTC

d_gene: NA
v_gene: TRBV5-1
j_gene: TRBJ2-6
abundance: few
CDR3aa: CASSYRTAGANVLTF
CDR3nt: TGCGCCAGCAGTTATCGGACAGCTGGGGCCAACGTCCTGACTTTC

d_gene: NA
v_gene: TRBV4-2
j_gene: TRBJ2-1
abundance: NA
CDR3aa: CASSQDRTAGNEQFF
CDR3nt: TGTGCCAGCAGCCAAGATCGGACAGCGGGGAATGAGCAGTTCTTC

d_gene: TRBD1
v_gene: TRBV14
j_gene: TRBJ2-1
abundance: once
CDR3aa: CASSQIRGQGTYEQFF
CDR3nt: TGTGCCAGCAGCCAAATTAGGGGACAGGGAACGTATGAGCAGTTCTTC

d_gene: NA
v_gene: TRBV4-2
j_gene: TRBJ1-1
abundance: NA
CDR3aa: CASSQDLGEEGVAFF
CDR3nt: TGTGCCAGCAGCCAAGATTTAGGGGAGGAGGGAGTAGCTTTCTTT

d_gene: NA
v_gene: TRBV7-4
j_gene: TRBJ2-7
abundance: NA
CDR3aa: CASSLVRWLAPYEQYF
CDR3nt: TGTGCCAGCAGCTTAGTAAGGTGGCTAGCCCCCTACGAGCAGTACTTC

d_gene: TRBD1
v_gene: TRBV11-3
j_gene: TRBJ1-2
abundance: few
CDR3aa: CASSGTGGNGYTF
CDR3nt: TGTGCCAGCAGTGGGACAGGGGGCAATGGCTACACCTTC

d_gene: NA
v_gene: TRBV7-2
j_gene: TRBJ2-7
abundance: NA
CDR3aa: CASSFRPGPYEQYF
CDR3nt: TGTGCCAGCAGCTTCAGACCAGGGCCCTACGAGCAGTACTTC

d_gene: TRBD1
v_gene: TRBV5-1
j_gene: TRBJ1-6
abundance: NA
CDR3aa: CASSRTGAHSPLHF
CDR3nt: TGCGCCAGCAGCAGAACAGGGGCGCATTCACCCCTCCACTTT

d_gene: NA
v_gene: TRBV9
j_gene: TRBJ2-1
abundance: NA
CDR3aa: CASSVYRGGNEQFF
CDR3nt: TGTGCCAGCAGCGTATACAGGGGAGGCAATGAGCAGTTCTTC

d_gene: TRBD1
v_gene: TRBV29-1
j_gene: TRBJ1-2
abundance: once
CDR3aa: CSVTLGGAGGYTF
CDR3nt: TGCAGCGTCACACTAGGGGGCGCCGGTGGCTACACCTTC

d_gene: TRBD2
v_gene: TRBV13
j_gene: TRBJ2-3
abundance: NA
CDR3aa: CASSLARGGMWDTQYF
CDR3nt: TGTGCCAGCAGCTTAGCACGGGGGGGCATGTGGGATACGCAGTATTTT

d_gene: TRBD1
v_gene: TRBV4-1
j_gene: TRBJ1-2
abundance: few
CDR3aa: CASSQDPSLGDSHYGYTF
CDR3nt: TGCGCCAGCAGCCAAGATCCTAGCTTGGGGGACAGCCACTATGGCTACACCTTC

d_gene: TRBD2
v_gene: TRBV27
j_gene: TRBJ2-1
abundance: NA
CDR3aa: CASSLVRESFNEQFF
CDR3nt: TGTGCCAGCAGTTTAGTGCGGGAGTCGTTCAATGAGCAGTTCTTC

d_gene: TRBD1
v_gene: TRBV4-1
j_gene: TRBJ2-4
abundance: NA
CDR3aa: CASSRARDRENIQYF
CDR3nt: TGCGCCAGCAGCCGAGCTCGGGACAGGGAAAACATTCAGTACTTC

d_gene: NA
v_gene: TRBV7-8
j_gene: TRBJ2-2
abundance: NA
CDR3aa: CASRRSRGYTGELFF
CDR3nt: TGTGCCAGCAGGCGGAGTAGGGGATACACCGGGGAGCTGTTTTTT

d_gene: TRBD2
v_gene: TRBV7-9
j_gene: TRBJ2-3
abundance: NA
CDR3aa: CASSPPRELEGTDTQYF
CDR3nt: TGTGCCAGCAGCCCCCCGCGGGAGCTGGAGGGCACAGATACGCAGTATTTT

d_gene: TRBD1
v_gene: TRBV6-5
j_gene: TRBJ2-2
abundance: NA
CDR3aa: CASYTGETGELFF
CDR3nt: TGTGCCAGCTATACAGGGGAGACCGGGGAGCTGTTTTTT

d_gene: TRBD2
v_gene: TRBV27
j_gene: TRBJ2-7
abundance: NA
CDR3aa: CASSLRTSGTYEQYF
CDR3nt: TGTGCCAGCAGTTTACGGACTAGCGGAACCTACGAGCAGTACTTC

d_gene: NA
v_gene: TRBV19
j_gene: TRBJ1-1
abundance: NA
CDR3aa: CASSIRRVMNTEAFF
CDR3nt: TGTGCCAGTAGTATACGCCGGGTTATGAACACTGAAGCTTTCTTT

d_gene: TRBD2
v_gene: TRBV5-1
j_gene: TRBJ2-1
abundance: NA
CDR3aa: CASSLRLILAGGHNEQFF
CDR3nt: TGCGCCAGCAGCTTGCGCCTTATACTAGCGGGCGGGCACAATGAGCAGTTCTTC

d_gene: TRBD1
v_gene: TRBV7-2
j_gene: TRBJ1-2
abundance: NA
CDR3aa: CASSYDRVGGYTF
CDR3nt: TGTGCCAGCAGCTACGACAGGGTGGGCGGCTACACCTTC

d_gene: NA
v_gene: TRBV5-1
j_gene: TRBJ2-1
abundance: NA
CDR3aa: CASSFSGLGEFF
CDR3nt: TGCGCCAGCAGCTTCTCCGGACTTGGTGAGTTCTTC

d_gene: TRBD1
v_gene: TRBV13
j_gene: TRBJ1-4
abundance: NA
CDR3aa: CASSRTGVNEKLFF
CDR3nt: TGTGCCAGCAGCCGGACAGGGGTAAATGAAAAACTGTTTTTT

d_gene: NA
v_gene: TRBV5-1
j_gene: TRBJ1-4
abundance: NA
CDR3aa: CASSASVTNEKLFF
CDR3nt: TGCGCCAGCAGCGCCAGTGTAACTAATGAAAAACTGTTTTTT

d_gene: NA
v_gene: TRBV18
j_gene: TRBJ1-1
abundance: once
CDR3aa: CASSQRRGRENTEAFF
CDR3nt: TGTGCCAGCTCACAAAGGCGGGGGCGAGAGAACACTGAAGCTTTCTTT

d_gene: NA
v_gene: TRBV25-1
j_gene: TRBJ1-1
abundance: NA
CDR3aa: CASSDGGLSKAFF
CDR3nt: TGTGCCAGCAGTGATGGGGGACTGTCAAAAGCTTTCTTT

d_gene: TRBD1
v_gene: TRBV7-9
j_gene: TRBJ1-5
abundance: NA
CDR3aa: CASSSDRVQPQHF
CDR3nt: TGTGCCAGCAGCTCCGACAGGGTTCAGCCCCAGCATTTT

d_gene: NA
v_gene: TRBV2
j_gene: TRBJ1-5
abundance: NA
CDR3aa: CASSFSNQPQHF
CDR3nt: TGTGCCAGCAGTTTCTCCAATCAGCCCCAGCATTTT